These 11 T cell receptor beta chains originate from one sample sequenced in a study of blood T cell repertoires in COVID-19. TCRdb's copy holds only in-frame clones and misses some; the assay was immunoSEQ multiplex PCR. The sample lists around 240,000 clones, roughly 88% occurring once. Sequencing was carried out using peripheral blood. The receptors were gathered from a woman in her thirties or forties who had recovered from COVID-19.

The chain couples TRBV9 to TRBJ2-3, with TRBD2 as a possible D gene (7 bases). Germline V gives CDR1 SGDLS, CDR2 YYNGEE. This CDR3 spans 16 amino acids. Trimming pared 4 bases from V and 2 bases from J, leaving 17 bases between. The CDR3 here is CASSFPGGQTTDTQYF. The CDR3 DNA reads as TGTGCCAGCAGCTTCCCGGGGGGCCAAACCACAGATACGCAGTATTTT.

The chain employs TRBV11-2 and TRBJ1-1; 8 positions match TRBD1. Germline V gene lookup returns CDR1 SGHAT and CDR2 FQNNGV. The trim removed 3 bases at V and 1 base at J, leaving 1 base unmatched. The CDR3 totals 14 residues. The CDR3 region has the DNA TGTGCCAGCAGCTTCGGACAGGGGAACACTGAAGCTTTCTTT. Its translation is CASSFGQGNTEAFF.

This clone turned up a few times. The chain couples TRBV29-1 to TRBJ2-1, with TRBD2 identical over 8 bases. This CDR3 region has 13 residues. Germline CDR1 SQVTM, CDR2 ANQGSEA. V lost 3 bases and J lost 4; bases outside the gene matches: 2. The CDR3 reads CSVDSGGYNEQFF. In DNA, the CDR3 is TGCAGCGTTGACTCGGGGGGGTACAATGAGCAGTTCTTC.

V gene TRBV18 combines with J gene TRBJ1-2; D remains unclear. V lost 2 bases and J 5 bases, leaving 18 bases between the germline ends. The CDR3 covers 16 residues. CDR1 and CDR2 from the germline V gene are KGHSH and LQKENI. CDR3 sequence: CASSPSSGTQLYGYTF. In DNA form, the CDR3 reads TGTGCCAGCTCACCATCATCGGGAACTCAATTATATGGCTACACCTTC.

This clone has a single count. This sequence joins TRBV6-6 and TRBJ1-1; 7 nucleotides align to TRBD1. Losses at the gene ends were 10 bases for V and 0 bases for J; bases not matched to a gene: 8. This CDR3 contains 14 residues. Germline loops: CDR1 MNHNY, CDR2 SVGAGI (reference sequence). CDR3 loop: CATRSDRLNTEAFF. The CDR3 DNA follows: TGTGCCACTCGGTCGGACAGGCTGAACACTGAAGCTTTCTTT.

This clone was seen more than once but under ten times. CDR3 amino acids: CASRRRTESSYEQYF. DNA of the CDR3: TGTGCCAGCAGGCGCCGGACAGAGAGCTCCTACGAGCAGTACTTC. The genes are TRBV6-5 and TRBJ2-7; D is perhaps TRBD1 (6 bases). This CDR3 region has 15 residues. CDR1 is MNHEY, CDR2 SVGAGI, per germline. Between the trimmed V and J ends, which lost 6 bases and 0 bases, there was a span of 15 bases.

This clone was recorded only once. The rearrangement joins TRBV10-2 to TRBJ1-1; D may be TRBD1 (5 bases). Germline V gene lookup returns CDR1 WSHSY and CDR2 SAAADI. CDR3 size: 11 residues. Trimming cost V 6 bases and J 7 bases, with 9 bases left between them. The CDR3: CASRGGSEAFF. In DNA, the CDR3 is TGCGCCAGCAGGGGGGGAAGTGAAGCTTTCTTT.

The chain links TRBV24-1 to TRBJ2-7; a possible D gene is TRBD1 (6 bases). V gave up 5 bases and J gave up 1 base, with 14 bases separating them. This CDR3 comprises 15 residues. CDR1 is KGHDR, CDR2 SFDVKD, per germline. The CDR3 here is CATSGPGEGSYEQYF. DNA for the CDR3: TGTGCCACCAGTGGACCAGGGGAAGGATCCTACGAGCAGTACTTC.

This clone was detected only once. The CDR3, as DNA: TGTGCCAGCAGCTCCAGACAGGGGGACGTCAATGAGCAGTTCTTC. Translation: CASSSRQGDVNEQFF. The chain has TRBV5-4 and TRBJ2-1, with TRBD1 identical over 9 bases. Germline loops: CDR1 SGHNT, CDR2 YYREEE (reference sequence). J was trimmed by 6 bases and V by 3 bases; bases with no gene match: 7. The CDR3 contains 15 residues.

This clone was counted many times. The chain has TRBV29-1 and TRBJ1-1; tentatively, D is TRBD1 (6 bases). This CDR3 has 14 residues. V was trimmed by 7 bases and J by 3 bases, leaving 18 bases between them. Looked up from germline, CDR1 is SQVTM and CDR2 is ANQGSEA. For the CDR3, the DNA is TGCAGCGCCTACGGGCAGGGGAGGGACACTGAAGCTTTCTTT. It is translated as CSAYGQGRDTEAFF.

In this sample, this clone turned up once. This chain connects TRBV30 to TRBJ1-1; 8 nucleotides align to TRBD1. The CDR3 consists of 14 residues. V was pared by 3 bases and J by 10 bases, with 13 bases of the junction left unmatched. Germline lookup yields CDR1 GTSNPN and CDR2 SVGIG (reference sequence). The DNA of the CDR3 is TGTGCCTGGAGGTCCCAGGGGGCCGGTTCGCGAGCTTTCTTT. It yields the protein CAWRSQGAGSRAFF.